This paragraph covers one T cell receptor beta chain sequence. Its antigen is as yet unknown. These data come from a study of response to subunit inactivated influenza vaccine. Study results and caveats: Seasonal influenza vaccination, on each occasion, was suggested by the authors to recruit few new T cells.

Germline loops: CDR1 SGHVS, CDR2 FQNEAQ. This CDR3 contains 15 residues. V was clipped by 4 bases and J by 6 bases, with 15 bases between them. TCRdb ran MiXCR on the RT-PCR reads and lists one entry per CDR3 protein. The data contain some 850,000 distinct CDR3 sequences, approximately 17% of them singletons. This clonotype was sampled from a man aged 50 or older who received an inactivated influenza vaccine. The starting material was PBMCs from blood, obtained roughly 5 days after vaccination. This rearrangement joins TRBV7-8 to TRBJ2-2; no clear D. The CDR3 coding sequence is TGTGCCAGCAGCTCGCATTACGGACGCCCCGGGGAGCTGTTTTTT. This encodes CASSSHYGRPGELFF.